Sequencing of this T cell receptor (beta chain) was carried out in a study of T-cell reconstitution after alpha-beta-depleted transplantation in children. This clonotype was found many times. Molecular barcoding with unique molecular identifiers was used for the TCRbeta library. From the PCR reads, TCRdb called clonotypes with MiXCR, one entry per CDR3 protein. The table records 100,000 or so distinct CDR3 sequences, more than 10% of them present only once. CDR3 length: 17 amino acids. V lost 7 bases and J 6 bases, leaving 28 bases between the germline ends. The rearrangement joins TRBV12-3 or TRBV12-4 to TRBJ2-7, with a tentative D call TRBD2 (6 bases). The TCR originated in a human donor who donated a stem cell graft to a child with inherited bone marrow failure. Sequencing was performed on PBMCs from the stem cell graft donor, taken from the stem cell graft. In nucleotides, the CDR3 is TGTGCCAGCAATCGGCCAGACCGGGACTCGAGAACTTCCGAGCAGTACTTC. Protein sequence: CASNRPDRDSRTSEQYF.